The 6 T cell receptor beta chains below all came from one sample that was sequenced in a study of T-cell reconstitution after alpha-beta-depleted transplantation in children. The authors prepared the TCRbeta library with unique molecular identifiers. TCRdb re-called the PCR reads with MiXCR, one entry per CDR3 protein. The sample carries about a million distinct CDR3 sequences, roughly 29% recorded once. Sequencing used PBMCs, mostly from graft donor cells, obtained 360 days after TCRalphabeta/CD19-depleted stem cell transplant. Every receptor here comes from a boy under two years old who had a stem cell transplant for SCID, so the T cells may come from the graft donor.

A few counts support this clonotype. This chain uses TRBV18 with TRBJ2-5; 7 bases agree with TRBD1. This CDR3 has 14 residues. From germline, CDR1 is KGHSH and CDR2 LQKENI. J was trimmed by 5 bases and V by 1 base; bases with no gene match: 4. CDR3: CASSPLDRAETQYF. CDR3 sequence (DNA): TGTGCCAGCTCACCACTCGACAGGGCGGAGACCCAGTACTTC.

This clonotype was recorded at least ten times. Its ends do not fully match the called genes, so a read error is possible. The V gene is TRBV5-1, the J gene TRBJ2-3, with TRBD1 as a possible D gene (5 bases). This CDR3 comprises 16 residues. Looked up from germline, CDR1 is SGHRS and CDR2 is YFSETQ. CDR3 nucleotide sequence: TGTGCCAGCAGCTTAGGTTCTGGGGCTAGCACAGATACGCAGTATTTT. Translated, it gives CASSLGSGASTDTQYF. The complete variable domain, with remaining parts taken from reference TRBV5-1 and TRBJ2-3, reads KAGVTQTPRYLIKTRGQQVTLSCSPISGHRSVSWYQQTPGQGLQFLFEYFSETQRNKGNFPGRFSGRQFSNSRSEMNVSTLELGDSALYLCASSLGSGASTDTQYFGPGTRLTVL.

This clonotype came up many times. This chain connects TRBV28 to TRBJ2-3; no clear D gene. V lost 8 bases, J lost 0 bases, and 12 bases lay in between. This CDR3 has 14 amino acids. Per germline, CDR1 MDHEN and CDR2 SYDVKM. The CDR3 DNA is TGTGCCAGCCGACGGCTCCTTAGCACAGATACGCAGTATTTT. Its translation: CASRRLLSTDTQYF.

The chain recombines TRBV7-9 with TRBJ2-1; D gene uncertain. The V and J ends lost 9 bases and 5 bases respectively, with 11 bases between them. Germline-derived CDR1 and CDR2 are SEHNR and FQNEAQ (reference sequence). This CDR3 spans 12 amino acids. The CDR3 coding sequence is TGTGCCAGTACGATTACAGACAATGAGCAGTTCTTC. Residues: CASTITDNEQFF.

This chain uses TRBV4-1 with TRBJ2-1, with D maybe TRBD1 (5 bases). Germline V gene lookup returns CDR1 MGHRA and CDR2 YSYEKL. This CDR3 has 16 residues. V lost 0 bases to trimming and J lost 4 bases, with 13 bases between them. The CDR3 here is CASSQDGARGYNEQFF. For the CDR3, the DNA is TGCGCCAGCAGCCAAGATGGGGCCCGTGGGTACAATGAGCAGTTCTTC.

The chain couples TRBV4-3 to TRBJ2-3; possible D gene TRBD2, 6 bases. The CDR3 spans 15 residues. Germline loops: CDR1 LGHNA, CDR2 YSLEER. Trimming stripped 4 bases from V and 0 bases from J, with 11 bases between. CDR3 region: CASSPLDYSTDTQYF. The CDR3 nucleotides read TGCGCCAGCAGCCCCCTGGACTATAGCACAGATACGCAGTATTTT.